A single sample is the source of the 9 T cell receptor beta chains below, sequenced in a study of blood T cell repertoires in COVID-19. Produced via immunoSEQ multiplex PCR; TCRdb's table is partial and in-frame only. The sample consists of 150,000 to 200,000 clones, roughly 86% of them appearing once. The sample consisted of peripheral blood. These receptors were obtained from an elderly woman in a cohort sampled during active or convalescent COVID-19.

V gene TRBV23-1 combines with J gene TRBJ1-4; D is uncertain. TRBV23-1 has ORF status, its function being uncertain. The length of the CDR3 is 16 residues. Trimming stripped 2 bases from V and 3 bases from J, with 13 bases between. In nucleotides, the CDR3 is TGCGCCAGCAGTCAACATCCAAGCCCGGCTAATGAAAAACTGTTTTTT. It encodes CASSQHPSPANEKLFF.

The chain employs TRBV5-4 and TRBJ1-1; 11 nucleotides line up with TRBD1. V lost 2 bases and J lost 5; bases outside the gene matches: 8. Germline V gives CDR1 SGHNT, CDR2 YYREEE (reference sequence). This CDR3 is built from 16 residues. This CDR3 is CASSLGQGAGGTEAFF. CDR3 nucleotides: TGTGCCAGCAGCTTAGGACAGGGGGCTGGCGGGACTGAAGCTTTCTTT.

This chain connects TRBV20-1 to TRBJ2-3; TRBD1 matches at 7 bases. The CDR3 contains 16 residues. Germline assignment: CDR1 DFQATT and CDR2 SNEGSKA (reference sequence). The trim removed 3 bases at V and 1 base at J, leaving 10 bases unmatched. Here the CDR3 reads CSASPADGTGTDTQYF. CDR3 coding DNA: TGCAGTGCTAGTCCCGCGGACGGGACAGGCACAGATACGCAGTATTTT.

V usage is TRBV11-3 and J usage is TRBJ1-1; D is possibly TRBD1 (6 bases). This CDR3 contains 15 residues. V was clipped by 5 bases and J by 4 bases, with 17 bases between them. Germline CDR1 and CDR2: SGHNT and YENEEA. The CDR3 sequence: CASSPLQGIGTEAFF. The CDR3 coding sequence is TGTGCCAGCAGCCCGTTACAGGGAATCGGCACTGAAGCTTTCTTT.

CDR3 in DNA: TGTGCCAGCAATGTGGCAGGGGGCTATGGCTACACCTTC. As protein: CASNVAGGYGYTF. The gene calls are TRBV2 and TRBJ1-2; 7 nucleotides agree with TRBD1. CDR3 length equals 13 residues. V dropped 7 bases and J dropped 4; count of bases not matched to a gene: 6. The V gene's germline CDR1 is SNHLY and CDR2 FYNNEI.

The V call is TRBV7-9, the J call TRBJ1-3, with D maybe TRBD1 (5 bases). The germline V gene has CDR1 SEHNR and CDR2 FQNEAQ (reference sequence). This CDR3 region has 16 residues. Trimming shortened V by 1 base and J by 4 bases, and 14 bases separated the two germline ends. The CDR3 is CASSLEGREFGNTIYF. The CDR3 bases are TGTGCCAGCAGCTTAGAGGGGAGGGAGTTCGGAAACACCATATATTTT.

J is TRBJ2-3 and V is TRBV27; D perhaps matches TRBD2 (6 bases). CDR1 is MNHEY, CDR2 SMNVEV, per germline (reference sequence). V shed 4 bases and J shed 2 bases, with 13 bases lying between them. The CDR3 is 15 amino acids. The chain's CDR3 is CASSSGTAITDTQYF. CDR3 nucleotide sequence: TGTGCCAGCAGTTCCGGGACTGCCATCACAGATACGCAGTATTTT.

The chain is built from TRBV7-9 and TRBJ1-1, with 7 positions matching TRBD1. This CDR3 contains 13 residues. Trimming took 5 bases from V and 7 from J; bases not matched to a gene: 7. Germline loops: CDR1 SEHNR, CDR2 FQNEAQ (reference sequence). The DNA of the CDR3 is TGTGCCAGCAGCCCGACAGGGTTCGATGAAGCTTTCTTT. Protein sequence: CASSPTGFDEAFF. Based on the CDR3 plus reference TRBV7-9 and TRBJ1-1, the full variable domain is DTGVSQNPRHKITKRGQNVTFRCDPISEHNRLYWYRQTLGQGPEFLTYFQNEAQLEKSRLLSDRFSAERPKGSFSTLEIQRTEQGDSAMYLCASSPTGFDEAFFGQGTRLTVV.

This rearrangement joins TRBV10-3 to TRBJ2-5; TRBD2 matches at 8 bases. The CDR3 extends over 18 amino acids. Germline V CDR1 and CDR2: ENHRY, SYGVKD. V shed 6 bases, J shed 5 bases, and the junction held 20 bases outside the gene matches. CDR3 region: CAISLMESGRTPDETQYF. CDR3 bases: TGTGCCATCAGCCTCATGGAGAGCGGGAGAACCCCCGACGAGACCCAGTACTTC.